This is a list of T cell receptor beta chains from one sample in a study of OX40 agonist ivuxolimab in advanced cancers. Measured with immunoSEQ multiplex PCR; TCRdb has only the in-frame clones, and not every one. Here the sample spans roughly 46,000 clones, 88% being singletons. This specimen consisted of CD4+ or CD8+ T cells sorted from blood, obtained in a trial of the OX40 agonist ivuxolimab. The receptor set was obtained from an adult with an advanced solid tumor such as melanoma, head and neck, liver or kidney cancer. Each CDR3 is given with its conserved first and last residue. The D gene is left open where the match is weak. Size tells how often a clone was seen (once, few, many) or the class of an expanded clone, and some rows leave it out.

J gene | clone size | V gene | D gene | CDR3 DNA | CDR3 protein
TRBJ2-5 | . | TRBV25-1 | TRBD2 | TGTGCCAGCAGTGGTGGACTAGCGGGAGGGAGGCAAGAGACCCAGTACTTC | CASSGGLAGGRQETQYF
TRBJ1-2 | . | TRBV2 | . | TGTGCGGTCCTAGAAGCTAACTATGGCTACACCTTC | CAVLEANYGYTF
TRBJ1-1 | . | TRBV27 | . | TGTGCCAGCAGTTTAGGCACTGAAGCTTTCTTT | CASSLGTEAFF
TRBJ2-7 | once | TRBV6-1 | TRBD2 | TGTGCCAGCAGTGAAGTGAGCGGGAGGACCTCCTACGAGCAGTACTTC | CASSEVSGRTSYEQYF
TRBJ2-3 | . | TRBV4-2 | TRBD2 | TGTGCCAGCAGCCAAGTAGCGGGAGCCACAGATACGCAGTATTTT | CASSQVAGATDTQYF
TRBJ1-6 | . | TRBV28 | . | TGTGCCAGCAGTTTGGGGCAGGACTATAATTCACCCCTCCACTTT | CASSLGQDYNSPLHF
TRBJ2-3 | . | TRBV15 | . | TGTGCCACCAGCACCGACAGAATCACAGATACGCAGTATTTT | CATSTDRITDTQYF
TRBJ2-5 | . | TRBV5-1 | . | TGCGCCAGCAGCGGGCGGGCGTCGGAGACCCAGTACTTC | CASSGRASETQYF
TRBJ2-7 | . | TRBV7-9 | TRBD1 | TGTGCCTCTTCCGGGACAGCCTCCTACGAGCAGTACTTC | CASSGTASYEQYF
TRBJ2-5 | . | TRBV15 | TRBD2 | TGTGCCACCAGCAATATAGCGGGGGTCCAAGAGACCCAGTACTTC | CATSNIAGVQETQYF
TRBJ1-2 | . | TRBV28 | TRBD1 | TGTGCCAGCAGGAACCGGGACAGGGGGCATCAGGCCTATGGCTACACCTTC | CASRNRDRGHQAYGYTF
TRBJ2-1 | . | TRBV6-5 | TRBD1 | TGTGCCAGCTCACAGGGACAGGGGGTTACCAATGAGCAGTTCTTC | CASSQGQGVTNEQFF
TRBJ2-3 | . | TRBV6-5 | . | TGTGCCAGCAGGGGGACAACAGATACGCAGTATTTT | CASRGTTDTQYF
TRBJ2-1 | . | TRBV29-1 | . | TGCAGCGGAGGGGGTCCTGAGCAGTTCTTC | CSGGGPEQFF
TRBJ2-3 | few | TRBV4-3 | TRBD2 | TGCGCCAGCAGCCAAGACAACTCCGGGGGGGAGTATTTT | CASSQDNSGGEYF
TRBJ1-2 | few | TRBV7-9 | . | TGTGCCAGCAGCTTAGTGCACACCAATGGCTACACCTTC | CASSLVHTNGYTF
TRBJ1-2 | . | TRBV6-1 | . | TGTGCCAGCAGTGAAACGGGTGGGGCGTACGATGGCTACACCTTC | CASSETGGAYDGYTF
TRBJ2-1 | . | TRBV5-4 | TRBD1 | TGTGCCAGCAGCTTGCGAGGACAGGCCGCCTACAATGAGCAGTTCTTC | CASSLRGQAAYNEQFF
TRBJ2-3 | . | TRBV7-9 | . | TGTGCCAGCAGCTTAGCGTACTCGCCTGGGACAGATACGCAGTATTTT | CASSLAYSPGTDTQYF
TRBJ1-1 | . | TRBV7-8 | TRBD1 | TGTGCCAGCAGCGGAGAGTACAGGGGGCAGCCTGAAGCTTTCTTT | CASSGEYRGQPEAFF
TRBJ2-1 | . | TRBV18 | TRBD1 | TGTGCCAGCTCTCCCGGACAGGGTGGAGACAATGAGCAGTTCTTC | CASSPGQGGDNEQFF
TRBJ1-5 | . | TRBV12-5 | TRBD1 | TGTGCTTCATCAGGGGGCTGGAATCAGCCCCAGCATTTT | CASSGGWNQPQHF
TRBJ2-1 | . | TRBV18 | TRBD2 | TGTGCCAGCTCACCAGCGGGGGACTCCTACAATGAGCAGTTCTTC | CASSPAGDSYNEQFF